These 16 T cell receptor beta chains originate from one sample sequenced in a study of T cell responses to AZD1222 COVID-19 vaccine. The data were produced by immunoSEQ multiplex PCR, yet TCRdb's version contains in-frame clones alone and is incomplete. Found here are tens of thousands of clones, over 75% of them singletons; the top ten hold 26%. The sample here was peripheral blood, taken 28 days after the second dose of the MenACWY control vaccine. These receptors originate from an adult who received the MenACWY meningococcal vaccine as a control.

The V call is TRBV30, the J call TRBJ1-5; possible D gene TRBD1, 5 bases. Trimming left V 2 bases short and J 2 bases short, with 13 bases between. The germline V gene has CDR1 GTSNPN and CDR2 SVGIG (reference sequence). CDR3 length: 15 amino acids. The CDR3 sequence: CAWSQPGVGNQPQHF. Here the CDR3 DNA reads TGTGCCTGGAGTCAACCGGGGGTTGGCAATCAGCCCCAGCATTTT.

The chain has TRBV5-4 and TRBJ1-2; the D gene is possibly TRBD1 (6 bases). The length of the CDR3 is 14 residues. Trimming took off 4 bases at V and 7 bases at J, with 17 bases between the two ends. Germline CDR1 reads SGHNT; CDR2 reads YYREEE (reference sequence). The CDR3 here is CASSHQQGRTGYTF. CDR3 nucleotides: TGTGCCAGCAGCCATCAACAGGGTAGGACTGGCTACACCTTC.

This clone was found once. J is TRBJ2-1 and V is TRBV5-1; 11 nucleotides match TRBD2. This CDR3 is 16 amino acids long. V gave up 0 bases and J gave up 6 bases; unmatched junction bases: 5. Looked up from germline, CDR1 is SGHRS and CDR2 is YFSETQ. The CDR3 loop reads CASSLERLAGSNEQFF. DNA for the CDR3: TGCGCCAGCAGCTTGGAAAGACTAGCGGGGAGCAATGAGCAGTTCTTC.

CDR3 amino acids: CASTVLLYNEQFF. The DNA of the CDR3 is TGTGCCAGCACGGTCTTACTCTACAATGAGCAGTTCTTC. The V call is TRBV12-3 or TRBV12-4, the J call TRBJ2-1, with D unclear. V was trimmed by 7 bases and J by 3 bases, leaving 10 bases between them. The CDR3 totals 13 residues.

This chain uses TRBV6-5 with TRBJ2-3, with D tentatively TRBD1 (5 bases). V was shortened by 2 bases and J by 1 base, with 10 bases between the two germline ends. The germline CDR1 and CDR2 sequences are MNHEY and SVGAGI. There are 15 residues in the CDR3. DNA for the CDR3: TGTGCCAGCAGTTACAGGGGCATCGGCACAGATACGCAGTATTTT. This encodes CASSYRGIGTDTQYF.

The rearrangement links TRBV30 to TRBJ1-2; the D is unclear. CDR3 length: 16 residues. Trimming pared 3 bases from V and 4 bases from J, leaving 21 bases between. Germline CDR1 reads GTSNPN; CDR2 reads SVGIG (reference sequence). CDR3 protein: CAWRVRTVPLGYGYTF. In DNA, the CDR3 is TGTGCCTGGAGGGTTAGGACGGTCCCACTGGGCTATGGCTACACCTTC.

This chain uses TRBV5-6 with TRBJ2-7, with a tentative D call TRBD1 (6 bases). The germline gives CDR1 SGHDT, CDR2 YYEEEE. The CDR3 has 16 residues. V was clipped by 0 bases and J by 6 bases, with 19 bases between them. CDR3 residues: CASSLGPTSGESEQYF. In DNA form, the CDR3 reads TGTGCCAGCAGCTTGGGGCCAACGTCAGGGGAGAGCGAGCAGTACTTC. Full variable domain (missing parts from reference TRBV5-6 and TRBJ2-7): DAGVTQSPTHLIKTRGQQVTLRCSPKSGHDTVSWYQQALGQGPQFIFQYYEEEERQRGNFPDRFSGHQFPNYSSELNVNALLLGDSALYLCASSLGPTSGESEQYFGPGTRLTVT.

The chain has TRBV5-4 and TRBJ2-7; TRBD2 agrees at 11 bases. Germline V CDR1 and CDR2: SGHNT, YYREEE (reference sequence). V gave up 3 bases and J gave up 4 bases; unmatched junction bases: 3. This CDR3 has 14 amino acids. CDR3 amino acids: CASSSGLAEYEQYF. The CDR3 bases are TGTGCCAGCAGCTCGGGACTAGCGGAATACGAGCAGTACTTC.

This chain connects TRBV9 to TRBJ2-7; 8 bases are a match to TRBD2. Germline CDR1 is SGDLS and CDR2 is YYNGEE. The J segment lost 2 bases and the V segment lost 4 bases, leaving 8 bases of the junction unmatched. The CDR3 loop spans 15 amino acids. Here the CDR3 DNA reads TGTGCCAGCAGCCGACTAGCGCAGGCCACCTACGAGCAGTACTTC. It yields the protein CASSRLAQATYEQYF.

V gene TRBV6-6 combines with J gene TRBJ2-7; 8 bases line up with TRBD1. J gave up 6 bases and V 5 bases, and 3 bases lay outside the gene matches. Germline V gene lookup returns CDR1 MNHNY and CDR2 SVGAGI (reference sequence). The CDR3 consists of 12 residues. As DNA, the CDR3 is TGTGCCAGCAGTCCCGACAGGGGCGAGCAGTACTTC. Encoded protein: CASSPDRGEQYF.

The chain is built from TRBV6-1 and TRBJ2-3; 9 bases fit TRBD2. The CDR3 extends over 16 amino acids. Germline V CDR1 and CDR2: MNHNS, SASEGT. The J segment lost 3 bases and the V segment lost 2 bases, leaving 6 bases of the junction unmatched. CDR3 sequence: CASSESRTSATDTQYF. The CDR3 nucleotides are TGTGCCAGCAGTGAATCCCGGACTAGCGCGACAGATACGCAGTATTTT.

This clone showed up just once. The chain employs TRBV3-1 (or the pseudogene TRBV3-2) and TRBJ1-6; maybe TRBD1 (6 bases). The CDR3 consists of 16 residues. Per germline, CDR1 LGHDT and CDR2 YNNKEL (reference sequence). The germline V and J ends were trimmed by 4 bases and 7 bases, with 17 bases remaining between them. The CDR3 nucleotides are TGTGCCAGCAGCCCTACAGGGATTTCGAAGAATTCACCCCTCCACTTT. This sequence encodes CASSPTGISKNSPLHF.

This chain links TRBV7-3 with TRBJ2-3; 8 nucleotides align to TRBD2. Germline trimming cut 5 bases from V and 11 bases from J; bases unmatched to any gene: 6. Germline assignment: CDR1 SGHTA and CDR2 FQGTGA. CDR3 size: 12 residues. The CDR3 reads CASSDQREKQYF. In nucleotides, the CDR3 is TGTGCCAGCAGCGACCAGCGGGAGAAGCAGTATTTT.

The V and J genes are TRBV25-1 and TRBJ1-6; 8 bases line up with TRBD1. The CDR3 spans 15 residues. V was pared by 5 bases and J by 7 bases, with 7 bases of the junction left unmatched. CDR1 and CDR2 from the germline V gene are MGHDK and SYGVNS. The CDR3 coding sequence is TGTGCCAGCAGTCCGGCGGCAGGGGGCAATTCACCCCTCCACTTT. Protein: CASSPAAGGNSPLHF.

The chain has TRBV24-1 and TRBJ2-3, with 12 nucleotides matching TRBD2. CDR1 is KGHDR and CDR2 is SFDVKD in the germline V gene. The CDR3 runs 21 residues. V dropped 1 base and J dropped 0; count of bases not matched to a gene: 13. The CDR3 DNA sequence: TGTGCCACCAGTGATTTTGGTACTAGCGGGAGGAAGGCATCTAGCACAGATACGCAGTATTTT. Protein product: CATSDFGTSGRKASSTDTQYF.

This clone was seen more than once but under ten times. This sequence joins TRBV19 and TRBJ2-7; 12 nucleotides line up with TRBD2. Losses at the gene ends were 9 bases for V and 6 bases for J; bases not matched to a gene: 12. CDR1 and CDR2 (germline): LNHDA, SQIVND (reference sequence). The CDR3 is 15 residues long. The CDR3 DNA follows: TGTGCCAGCCGGGGGCTAGCGGGAGGGCCGAGCGAGCAGTACTTC. Encoded protein: CASRGLAGGPSEQYF. The variable domain in full, completed from reference TRBV19 and TRBJ2-7, reads DGGITQSPKYLFRKEGQNVTLSCEQNLNHDAMYWYRQDPGQGLRLIYYSQIVNDFQKGDIAEGYSVSREKKESFPLTVTSAQKNPTAFYLCASRGLAGGPSEQYFGPGTRLTVT.